This T cell receptor beta chain was obtained from a study of blood T cell repertoires in COVID-19. The length of the CDR3 is 16 residues. Germline values: CDR1 MGHRA, CDR2 YSYEKL. Trimming shortened V by 1 base and J by 3 bases, and 13 bases separated the two germline ends. The method was immunoSEQ multiplex PCR; TCRdb's version includes in-frame clones alone and lacks a portion of them. The table lists some 81,000 clones, about 95% of them singletons. The specimen sequenced was peripheral blood. This chain joins TRBV4-1 and TRBJ2-1, with D possibly matching TRBD2 (6 bases). The receptor comes from a human donor with active COVID-19. The donor label of this sample is uncertain. DNA of the CDR3: TGCGCCAGCAGCCAAGGCCTTGCGGGAAACTACAATGAGCAGTTCTTC. Translation: CASSQGLAGNYNEQFF.